This TCR beta chain was sequenced during a study of blood T cell repertoires in COVID-19. As for the study in general: Samples of COVID-19 (acute and convalescent) were obtained from the United States, Italy and Spain. T cells, B-cell-depleted T cells, or PBMCs provided the cDNA or gDNA that served as material.

Data came from immunoSEQ multiplex PCR; TCRdb stores just in-frame clones and leaves some out. The sample lists about 170,000 clones; 85% to 90% were seen once. CDR1 and CDR2 (germline): MNHEY, SVGEGT. The CDR3 length is 17 residues. V shed 5 bases and J 2 bases; nucleotides not matched to a gene: 12. The chain combines TRBV6-2 or TRBV6-3 with TRBJ2-5; 9 nucleotides line up with TRBD2. This receptor was taken from a man between 50 and 59 years old who had recovered from COVID-19. Sequencing was performed on peripheral blood. This CDR3 is CASSRRTSVRLQETQYF. Here the CDR3 DNA reads TGTGCCAGCAGTCGCCGGACTAGCGTCCGATTACAAGAGACCCAGTACTTC.